What follows are 12 T cell receptor beta chains derived from one specimen sequenced in a study of control samples from healthy donors and cancer patients. Assay used: immunoSEQ multiplex PCR; TCRdb lists only in-frame clones, some missing. The table shows about 120,000 clones, with around 92% occurring only once. Sequenced: PBMCs. These receptors were taken from a man at least 80 years old with head and neck cancer.

The chain is built from TRBV2 and TRBJ2-3; unclear D gene. V was clipped by 5 bases and J by 5 bases, with 5 bases between them. There are 11 residues in the CDR3. The germline CDR1 and CDR2 sequences are SNHLY and FYNNEI. The CDR3 region is CASSIGDTQYF. The CDR3 region has the DNA TGTGCCAGCAGTATAGGAGATACGCAGTATTTT.

This clone was observed a few times. The rearrangement joins TRBV19 to TRBJ1-1, with D maybe TRBD1 (5 bases). V gave up 6 bases and J gave up 4 bases, with 27 bases separating them. The V gene's germline CDR1 is LNHDA and CDR2 SQIVND (reference sequence). This CDR3 has 18 amino acids. CDR3 region: CASRYVAGYLGAVTEAFF. DNA for the CDR3: TGTGCCAGTAGATACGTTGCAGGGTATCTAGGGGCCGTCACTGAAGCTTTCTTT.

This chain uses TRBV12-3 or TRBV12-4 with TRBJ1-1, with TRBD1 identical over 8 bases. CDR3 length: 13 amino acids. V lost 5 bases and J lost 6; bases outside the gene matches: 5. The chain's CDR3 is CASSPRGLAEAFF. As DNA, the CDR3 is TGTGCCAGCAGTCCCAGGGGGCTCGCTGAAGCTTTCTTT.

The V gene is TRBV3-1 (or the pseudogene TRBV3-2), the J gene TRBJ2-7; 7 positions agree with TRBD1. This CDR3 is built from 13 residues. Germline assignment: CDR1 LGHDT and CDR2 YNNKEL (reference sequence). The V segment lost 3 bases and the J segment 3 bases; nucleotides outside the gene matches: 2. The CDR3 spells CASSQDRLYEQYF. Here the CDR3 DNA reads TGTGCCAGCAGCCAGGACAGGCTCTACGAGCAGTACTTC.

The rearrangement joins TRBV9 to TRBJ2-3; D uncertain. V gave up 0 bases and J gave up 1 base, with 6 bases separating them. This CDR3 is 14 amino acids long. Germline lookup yields CDR1 SGDLS and CDR2 YYNGEE. CDR3 protein: CASSVDRGTDTQYF. CDR3 coding DNA: TGTGCCAGCAGCGTAGACAGAGGCACAGATACGCAGTATTTT.

The chain couples TRBV19 to TRBJ1-5; 7 bases line up with TRBD1. This CDR3 has 15 amino acids. Germline CDR1 LNHDA, CDR2 SQIVND (reference sequence). V shed 1 base, J shed 3 bases, and the junction held 3 bases outside the gene matches. DNA of the CDR3: TGTGCCAGTAGTATAGCGGGACAGCCCAATCAGCCCCAGCATTTT. It specifies CASSIAGQPNQPQHF.

The V gene is TRBV5-1, the J gene TRBJ2-5; maybe TRBD2 (5 bases). This CDR3 region has 11 residues. V shed 3 bases and J shed 7 bases, with 7 bases lying between them. Germline V lookup: CDR1 SGHRS, CDR2 YFSETQ. The CDR3 sequence is CASSSRGTQYF. CDR3 bases: TGCGCCAGCAGCTCACGGGGGACCCAGTACTTC.

The gene calls are TRBV7-9 and TRBJ2-7; D possibly matches TRBD1 or TRBD2 (6 bases each). The ends were cut back, 1 base at V and 5 bases at J, with 12 bases in the middle. This CDR3 spans 14 amino acids. The germline CDR1 and CDR2 sequences are SEHNR and FQNEAQ (reference sequence). CDR3 DNA sequence: TGTGCCAGCAGCTTAGGGGGGGCGTTACACGAGCAGTACTTC. Its translation is CASSLGGALHEQYF.

This chain joins TRBV2 and TRBJ1-2, with no clear D. The CDR3 spans 14 residues. V lost 4 bases, J lost 0 bases, and 9 bases lay in between. Germline V lookup: CDR1 SNHLY, CDR2 FYNNEI. For the CDR3, the DNA is TGTGCCAGCAGTGCTACGGTAGCTAACTATGGCTACACCTTC. This sequence encodes CASSATVANYGYTF.

The chain uses TRBV11-2 and TRBJ1-1; the D is unclear. In germline, CDR1 is SGHAT, CDR2 FQNNGV. The CDR3 length is 12 residues. V was clipped by 7 bases and J by 4 bases, with 10 bases between them. CDR3 DNA: TGTGCCAGCATCTCCCTGGGCACTGAAGCTTTCTTT. It translates to CASISLGTEAFF.

The chain joins TRBV5-1 to TRBJ2-3, with TRBD2 matching over 7 bases. Germline values: CDR1 SGHRS, CDR2 YFSETQ. V shed 3 bases and J 5 bases; nucleotides not matched to a gene: 6. The CDR3 loop spans 14 amino acids. The CDR3 protein is CASSSAPGGDTQYF. The DNA of the CDR3 is TGCGCCAGCAGCTCCGCCCCGGGGGGAGATACGCAGTATTTT.

V usage is TRBV5-4 and J usage is TRBJ2-5, with D maybe TRBD1 (6 bases). CDR1 and CDR2 (germline): SGHNT, YYREEE (reference sequence). This CDR3 is built from 14 residues. V gave up 2 bases and J gave up 5 bases, with 13 bases separating them. The CDR3 coding sequence is TGTGCCAGCAGCTTACATGGGGGCAGTGAGACCCAGTACTTC. It translates to CASSLHGGSETQYF.